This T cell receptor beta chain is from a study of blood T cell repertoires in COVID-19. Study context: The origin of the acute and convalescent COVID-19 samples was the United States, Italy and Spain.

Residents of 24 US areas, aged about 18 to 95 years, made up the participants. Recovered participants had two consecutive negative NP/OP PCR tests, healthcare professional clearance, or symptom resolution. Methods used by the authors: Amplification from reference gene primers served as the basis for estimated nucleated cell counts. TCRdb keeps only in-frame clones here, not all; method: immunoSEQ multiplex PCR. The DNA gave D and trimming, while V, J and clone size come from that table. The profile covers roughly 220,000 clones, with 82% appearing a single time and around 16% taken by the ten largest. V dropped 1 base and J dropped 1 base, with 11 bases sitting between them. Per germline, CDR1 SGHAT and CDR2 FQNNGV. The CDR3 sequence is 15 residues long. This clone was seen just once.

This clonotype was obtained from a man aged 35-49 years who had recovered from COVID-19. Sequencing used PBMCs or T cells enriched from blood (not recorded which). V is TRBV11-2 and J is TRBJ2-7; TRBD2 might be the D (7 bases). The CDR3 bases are TGTGCCAGCAGCTTAGGGGGGGGCGTGTCCTACGAGCAGTACTTC. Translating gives CASSLGGGVSYEQYF.